A single sample gave rise to the 8 T cell receptor beta chains below, sequenced in a study of blood T cells in healthy people across ages (dated by TCRdb to 2015 to 2017). The library was made by 5' RACE. Sequencing instrument: Illumina HiSeq 2500. A second PCR of roughly 6 to 11 cycles was run with a J-beta primer mix and a sample-barcoded 5' primer. The public reads were reprocessed in TCRdb via fastp at Q25 and MiXCR, keeping in-frame beta chains. Each CDR3 protein gets just one entry, which takes the most common genes and DNA from the rows behind it. Recorded for this sample are roughly 2 million distinct CDR3 sequences; around 50% of them occurred a single time. The ten top clones hold approximately 2.1% of the sample. Sample: blood. These receptors were taken from a woman aged 40 to 50 in good health.

The table lists this clonotype with a few counts. In DNA form, the CDR3 reads TGCAGTGCCGACGAGGGCTTCTCCTACGAGCAGTACTTC. Its protein is CSADEGFSYEQYF. The chain couples TRBV20-1 to TRBJ2-7, with D possibly being TRBD2 (5 bases). The germline V and J ends were trimmed by 6 bases and 0 bases, with 12 bases remaining between them. This CDR3 spans 13 amino acids. Germline-derived CDR1 and CDR2 are DFQATT and SNEGSKA (reference sequence).

V gene TRBV27 combines with J gene TRBJ2-4, with no clear D. CDR3 length: 15 residues. Germline assignment: CDR1 MNHEY and CDR2 SMNVEV (reference sequence). V lost 6 bases and J lost 0, with 12 bases in between. Here the CDR3 DNA reads TGTGCCAGCAGACTATCGGGCCTAGCCAAAAACATTCAGTACTTC. Protein product: CASRLSGLAKNIQYF.

This chain joins TRBV4-3 and TRBJ1-1; weak D call: TRBD1 (6 bases). CDR1 and CDR2 (germline): LGHNA, YSLEER. This CDR3 comprises 14 residues. The V end lost 2 bases, the J end lost 3 bases, and 10 bases lay between the germline ends. CDR3: CASSQQKGDTEAFF. CDR3 coding DNA: TGCGCCAGCAGCCAACAAAAGGGGGACACTGAAGCTTTCTTT.

V is TRBV7-2 and J is TRBJ2-1, with TRBD2 identical over 11 bases. Germline CDR1 reads SGHTA; CDR2 reads FQGNSA. V lost 5 bases, J lost 3 bases, and 12 bases stayed unmatched. The CDR3 sequence is 18 residues long. The CDR3 DNA reads as TGTGCCAGCAGCAGGCTAGCGGGGGGCAGTATTAACTACAATGAGCAGTTCTTC. Amino acids: CASSRLAGGSINYNEQFF.

This clonotype has only a few counts. The CDR3 DNA reads TGTGCCGGGGAGGCCCAACAGTACCAAGAGACCCAGTACTTC. Translating gives CAGEAQQYQETQYF. This chain uses TRBV7-9 with TRBJ2-5; tentative D call: TRBD2 (6 bases). Trimming took 11 bases from V and 0 from J, leaving 16 bases between them. Germline CDR1 is SEHNR and CDR2 is FQNEAQ (reference sequence). The CDR3 spans 14 residues.

There are a few counts of this clonotype. The gene calls are TRBV6-5 and TRBJ1-2, with D uncertain. V gave up 6 bases and J gave up 7 bases, with 15 bases separating them. The CDR3 loop spans 13 amino acids. Germline V gene lookup returns CDR1 MNHEY and CDR2 SVGAGI. The CDR3 reads CASSRTTGSGYTF. The CDR3 DNA is TGTGCCAGCAGCCGAACGACGGGCTCTGGCTACACCTTC.

Only a few counts were recorded for this clonotype. V and J are TRBV20-1 and TRBJ2-5; D is unclear. The V end was cut by 6 bases, the J end by 3 bases, with 14 bases between. CDR1 DFQATT and CDR2 SNEGSKA come from the germline V gene (reference sequence). The CDR3 runs 13 residues. In nucleotides, the CDR3 is TGCAGTGCGCATTATAGGACCGAAGAGACCCAGTACTTC. Protein product: CSAHYRTEETQYF.

The chain is built from TRBV7-3 and TRBJ1-5; unclear D gene. Per the germline V gene, CDR1 is SGHTA and CDR2 is FQGTGA. V was shortened by 10 bases and J by 4 bases, with 11 bases between the two germline ends. The CDR3 length is 12 residues. CDR3 coding DNA: TGTGCCACCGGACGGAAAAATCAGCCCCAGCATTTT. This sequence encodes CATGRKNQPQHF.